This T cell receptor beta chain was documented in a study of CD8 T cells in Susac syndrome. The CDR3 is made up of 11 amino acids. J lost 8 bases, V lost 5 bases, and 0 bases had no gene match. Germline V gives CDR1 SEHNR, CDR2 FQNEAQ (reference sequence). Random hexamers served to reverse transcribe roughly 0.45 to 1 ug RNA. TCRdb re-called the immunoSEQ multiplex PCR reads with MiXCR, one entry per CDR3 protein. Here the sample spans roughly 400,000 distinct CDR3 sequences, roughly 85% being singletons. Sequencing was carried out using CD8+ T cells from PBMCs. This chain connects TRBV7-9 to TRBJ2-1; TRBD2 matches at 7 bases. This clonotype was sampled from a human donor with multiple sclerosis. The CDR3: CASSRGDEQFF. The CDR3, as DNA: TGTGCCAGCAGCCGGGGGGATGAGCAGTTCTTC.